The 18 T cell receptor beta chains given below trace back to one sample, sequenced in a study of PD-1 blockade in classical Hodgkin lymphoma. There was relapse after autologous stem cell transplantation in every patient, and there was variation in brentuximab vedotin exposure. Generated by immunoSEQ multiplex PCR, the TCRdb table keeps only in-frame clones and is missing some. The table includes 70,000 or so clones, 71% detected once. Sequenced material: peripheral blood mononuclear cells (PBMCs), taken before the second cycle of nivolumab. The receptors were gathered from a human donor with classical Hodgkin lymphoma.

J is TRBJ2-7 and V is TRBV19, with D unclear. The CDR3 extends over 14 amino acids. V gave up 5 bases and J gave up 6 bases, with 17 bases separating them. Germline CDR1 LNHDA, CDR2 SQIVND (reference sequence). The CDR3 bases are TGTGCCAGTAGTGGAACTCTATCCCAGGTCGAGCAGTACTTC. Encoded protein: CASSGTLSQVEQYF.

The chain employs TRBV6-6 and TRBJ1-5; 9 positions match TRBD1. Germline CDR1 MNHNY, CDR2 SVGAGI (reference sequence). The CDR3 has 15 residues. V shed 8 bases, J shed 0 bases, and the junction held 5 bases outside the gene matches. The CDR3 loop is CASGLTGGSNQPQHF. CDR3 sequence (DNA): TGTGCCAGCGGCCTGACAGGGGGTAGCAATCAGCCCCAGCATTTT.

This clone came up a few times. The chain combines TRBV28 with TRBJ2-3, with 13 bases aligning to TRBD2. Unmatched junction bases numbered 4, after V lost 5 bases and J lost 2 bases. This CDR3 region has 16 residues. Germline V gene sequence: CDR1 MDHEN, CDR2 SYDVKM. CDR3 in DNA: TGTGCCAGCAGTCTGACTAGCGGGGGGTACACAGATACGCAGTATTTT. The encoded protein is CASSLTSGGYTDTQYF.

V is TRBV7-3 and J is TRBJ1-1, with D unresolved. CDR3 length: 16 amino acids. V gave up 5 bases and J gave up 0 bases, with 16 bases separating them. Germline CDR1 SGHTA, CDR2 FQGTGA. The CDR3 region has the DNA TGTGCCAGCAGCGTGGGAGGTCGGAGCATGAACACTGAAGCTTTCTTT. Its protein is CASSVGGRSMNTEAFF.

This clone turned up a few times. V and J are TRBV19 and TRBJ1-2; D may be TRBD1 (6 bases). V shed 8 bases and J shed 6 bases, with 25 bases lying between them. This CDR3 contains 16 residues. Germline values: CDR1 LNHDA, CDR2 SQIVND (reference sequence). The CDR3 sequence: CASQRGVKPSTNGYTF. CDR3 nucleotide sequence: TGTGCCAGTCAAAGGGGGGTGAAGCCCTCTACCAATGGCTACACCTTC.

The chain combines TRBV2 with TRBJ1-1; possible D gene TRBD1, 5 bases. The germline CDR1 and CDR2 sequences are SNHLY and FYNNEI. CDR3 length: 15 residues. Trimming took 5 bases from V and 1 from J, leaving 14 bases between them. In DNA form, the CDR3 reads TGTGCCAGCAGTAATGCACAGGCAAGGAACACTGAAGCTTTCTTT. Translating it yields CASSNAQARNTEAFF.

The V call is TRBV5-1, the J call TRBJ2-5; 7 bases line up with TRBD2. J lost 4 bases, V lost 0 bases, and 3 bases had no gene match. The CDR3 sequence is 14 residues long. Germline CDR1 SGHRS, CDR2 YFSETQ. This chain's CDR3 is CASSLVGGIETQYF. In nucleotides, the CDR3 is TGCGCCAGCAGCTTGGTGGGAGGGATAGAGACCCAGTACTTC.

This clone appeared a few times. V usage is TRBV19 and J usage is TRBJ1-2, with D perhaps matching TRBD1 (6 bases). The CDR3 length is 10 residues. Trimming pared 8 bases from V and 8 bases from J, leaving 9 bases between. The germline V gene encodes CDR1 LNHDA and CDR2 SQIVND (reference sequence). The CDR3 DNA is TGTGCCAGTGAAGGGGGAGGCTACACCTTC. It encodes CASEGGGYTF.

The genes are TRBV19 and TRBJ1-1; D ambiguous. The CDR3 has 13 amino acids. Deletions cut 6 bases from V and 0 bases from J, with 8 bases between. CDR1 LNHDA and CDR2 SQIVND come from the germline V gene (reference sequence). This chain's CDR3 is CASSLSVNTEAFF. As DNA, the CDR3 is TGTGCCAGTAGCCTATCAGTGAACACTGAAGCTTTCTTT.

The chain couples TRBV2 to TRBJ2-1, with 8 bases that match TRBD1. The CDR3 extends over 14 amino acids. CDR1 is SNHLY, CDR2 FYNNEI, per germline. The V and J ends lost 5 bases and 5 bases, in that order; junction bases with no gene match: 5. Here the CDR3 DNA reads TGTGCCAGCAGTTGGGGACAGGAAAACAATGAGCAGTTCTTC. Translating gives CASSWGQENNEQFF. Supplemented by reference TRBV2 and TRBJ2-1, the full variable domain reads EPEVTQTPSHQVTQMGQEVILRCVPISNHLYFYWYRQILGQKVEFLVSFYNNEISEKSEIFDDQFSVERPDGSNFTLKIRSTKLEDSAMYFCASSWGQENNEQFFGPGTRLTVL.

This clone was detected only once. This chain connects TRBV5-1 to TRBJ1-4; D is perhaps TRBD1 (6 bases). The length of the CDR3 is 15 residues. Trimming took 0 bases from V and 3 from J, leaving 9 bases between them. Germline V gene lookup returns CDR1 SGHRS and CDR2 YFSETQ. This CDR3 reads CASSLGQEPNEKLFF. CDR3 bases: TGCGCCAGCAGCTTGGGACAGGAACCTAATGAAAAACTGTTTTTT.

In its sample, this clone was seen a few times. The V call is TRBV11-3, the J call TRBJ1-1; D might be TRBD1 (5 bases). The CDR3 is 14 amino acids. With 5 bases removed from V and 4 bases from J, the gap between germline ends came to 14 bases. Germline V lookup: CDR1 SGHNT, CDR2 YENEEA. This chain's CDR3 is CASSPTAGGTEAFF. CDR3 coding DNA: TGTGCCAGCAGCCCTACAGCGGGGGGCACTGAAGCTTTCTTT.

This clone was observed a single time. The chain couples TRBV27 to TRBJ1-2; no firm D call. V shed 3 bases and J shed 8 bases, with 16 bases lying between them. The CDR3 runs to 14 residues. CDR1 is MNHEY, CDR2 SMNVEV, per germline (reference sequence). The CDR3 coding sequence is TGTGCCAGCAGTTTCAATGGAGGGTTGCAGGGCTACACCTTC. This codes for CASSFNGGLQGYTF.

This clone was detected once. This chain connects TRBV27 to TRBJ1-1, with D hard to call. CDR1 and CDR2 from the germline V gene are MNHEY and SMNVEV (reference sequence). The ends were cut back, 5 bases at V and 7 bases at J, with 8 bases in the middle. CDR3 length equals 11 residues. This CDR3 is CASSAGFEAFF. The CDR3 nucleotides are TGTGCCAGCAGTGCAGGCTTTGAAGCTTTCTTT.

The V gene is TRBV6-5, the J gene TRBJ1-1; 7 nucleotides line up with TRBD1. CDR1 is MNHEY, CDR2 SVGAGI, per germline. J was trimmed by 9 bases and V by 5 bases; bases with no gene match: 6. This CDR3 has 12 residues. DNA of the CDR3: TGTGCCAGCAGTGAAGGGGGCAAGAAAGCTTTCTTT. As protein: CASSEGGKKAFF.

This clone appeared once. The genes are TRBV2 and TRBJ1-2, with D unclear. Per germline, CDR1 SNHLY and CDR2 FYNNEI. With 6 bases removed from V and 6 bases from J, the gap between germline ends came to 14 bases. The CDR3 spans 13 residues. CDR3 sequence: CASSPRVKDGYTF. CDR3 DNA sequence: TGTGCCAGCAGCCCGAGGGTTAAGGATGGCTACACCTTC.

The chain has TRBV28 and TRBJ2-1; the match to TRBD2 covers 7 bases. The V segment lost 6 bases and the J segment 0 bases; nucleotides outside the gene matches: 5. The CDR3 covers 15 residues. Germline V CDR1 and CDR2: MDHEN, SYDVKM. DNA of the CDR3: TGTGCCAGCAGAACGGGGGGTCCCTCCTACAATGAGCAGTTCTTC. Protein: CASRTGGPSYNEQFF.

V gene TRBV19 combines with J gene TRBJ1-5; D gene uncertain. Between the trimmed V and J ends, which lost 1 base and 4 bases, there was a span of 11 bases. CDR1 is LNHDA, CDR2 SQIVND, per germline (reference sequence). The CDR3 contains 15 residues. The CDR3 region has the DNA TGTGCCAGTAGTATAGTAAGGGATCCGAATCAGCCCCAGCATTTT. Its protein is CASSIVRDPNQPQHF.